Each of the 15 T cell receptor beta chains below was sequenced from the same sample in a study of cytomegalovirus exposure and HLA in healthy donors. The PCR employed 60 Vbeta primers together with 13 Jbeta primers. The data were produced by immunoSEQ multiplex PCR, yet TCRdb's version contains in-frame clones alone and is incomplete. The table shows 110,000 or so clones, with 77% occurring only once. The sequenced material came from PBMCs. The receptors were gathered from a man aged 40-50 years in good health and CMV-seropositive.

V gene TRBV28 combines with J gene TRBJ2-4, with D perhaps TRBD1 (6 bases). The CDR3 runs 16 residues. The germline V gene encodes CDR1 MDHEN and CDR2 SYDVKM. Trimming took 7 bases from V and 0 from J, leaving 16 bases between them. The DNA for the CDR3 is TGTGCCAGCACGACTCAGGGGTTCCTAGCCAAAAACATTCAGTACTTC. Protein product: CASTTQGFLAKNIQYF.

The chain uses TRBV6-6 and TRBJ2-5; 7 bases agree with TRBD1. The CDR3 covers 16 residues. The V segment lost 2 bases and the J segment 1 base; nucleotides outside the gene matches: 7. CDR1 and CDR2 (germline): MNHNY, SVGAGI (reference sequence). CDR3 DNA sequence: TGTGCCAGCAGTTACCCCCGGGACAGCGTCCAAGAGACCCAGTACTTC. Protein: CASSYPRDSVQETQYF.

The sample holds a few counts of this clone. V usage is TRBV6-5 and J usage is TRBJ1-2; tentatively, D is TRBD1 (6 bases). The CDR3 is made up of 14 amino acids. Trimming stripped 6 bases from V and 6 bases from J, with 17 bases between. Germline V gives CDR1 MNHEY, CDR2 SVGAGI. CDR3 sequence reads: CASRNQGGYDGYTF. CDR3 coding DNA: TGTGCCAGCAGAAATCAAGGGGGTTACGATGGCTACACCTTC.

This clone has just one count. The CDR3 coding sequence is TGCGCCAGCAGCTCCCGTCCTGAGGGCCTCTCTGGAAACACCATATATTTT. Its protein product is CASSSRPEGLSGNTIYF. The genes are TRBV5-1 and TRBJ1-3; D unresolved. V was cut by 3 bases and J by 0 bases, with 16 bases left in between. The CDR3 loop spans 17 amino acids. Germline values: CDR1 SGHRS, CDR2 YFSETQ.

The chain recombines TRBV7-2 with TRBJ2-7, with a weak D call TRBD1 (5 bases). The V and J ends lost 1 base and 0 bases respectively, with 13 bases between them. Germline CDR1 SGHTA, CDR2 FQGNSA. This CDR3 has 16 amino acids. CDR3 nucleotides: TGTGCCAGCAGCTTAGTTCCAGGGCTGAGCTCCTACGAGCAGTACTTC. It specifies CASSLVPGLSSYEQYF.

The chain links TRBV5-4 to TRBJ2-7; the D gene is possibly TRBD1 (5 bases). Germline-derived CDR1 and CDR2 are SGHNT and YYREEE (reference sequence). The CDR3 has 15 amino acids. Trimming shortened V by 2 bases and J by 2 bases, and 14 bases separated the two germline ends. Here the CDR3 reads CASSLPGSAAYEQYF. CDR3 nucleotide sequence: TGTGCCAGCAGCTTACCAGGGTCGGCGGCCTACGAGCAGTACTTC.

The chain couples TRBV19 to TRBJ1-2; no definite D call. From germline, CDR1 is LNHDA and CDR2 SQIVND (reference sequence). Trimming pared 5 bases from V and 4 bases from J, leaving 17 bases between. This CDR3 is 15 amino acids long. CDR3 sequence reads: CASSHNGGLVYGYTF. The CDR3 nucleotides are TGTGCCAGTAGTCACAATGGAGGGCTCGTCTATGGCTACACCTTC.

This clone was detected only once. V and J are TRBV6-5 and TRBJ2-7; D is perhaps TRBD2 (6 bases). CDR1 is MNHEY and CDR2 is SVGAGI in the germline V gene. CDR3 size: 14 residues. The V gene lost 6 bases and the J gene lost 6 bases, with 18 bases spanning the gap. CDR3 coding DNA: TGTGCCAGCAGGGATAGACTAGACGGAGGCGAGCAGTACTTC. Translating gives CASRDRLDGGEQYF.

The rearrangement links TRBV4-2 to TRBJ2-5, with 8 positions matching TRBD2. This CDR3 has 15 amino acids. Trimming took 4 bases from V and 1 from J; bases not matched to a gene: 5. CDR1 and CDR2 (germline): LGHNA, YNFKEQ. CDR3 amino acids: CASSRLAGTQETQYF. DNA of the CDR3: TGTGCCAGCAGCCGTTTAGCGGGGACCCAAGAGACCCAGTACTTC.

This chain uses TRBV7-8 with TRBJ1-2, with D unclear. CDR1 is SGHVS, CDR2 FQNEAQ, per germline. Trimming took 5 bases from V and 2 from J, leaving 12 bases between them. This CDR3 spans 14 amino acids. The CDR3 region is CASSPDWGNYGYTF. The CDR3 DNA reads TGTGCCAGCAGCCCGGACTGGGGAAACTATGGCTACACCTTC.

The chain joins TRBV7-9 to TRBJ1-1, with 9 positions matching TRBD1. From germline, CDR1 is SEHNR and CDR2 FQNEAQ (reference sequence). The CDR3 runs to 14 residues. J lost 4 bases, V lost 5 bases, and 5 bases had no gene match. CDR3 sequence: CASSPGTGPTEAFF. In DNA, the CDR3 is TGTGCCAGCAGCCCCGGGACAGGGCCCACTGAAGCTTTCTTT.

The V gene is TRBV6-5, the J gene TRBJ1-1, with 7 bases identical to TRBD1. This CDR3 is 15 amino acids long. Germline CDR1 is MNHEY and CDR2 is SVGAGI. The trim removed 6 bases at V and 1 base at J, leaving 8 bases unmatched. CDR3 in DNA: TGTGCCAGCAGGAAGTCGTGGACAGGGAACACTGAAGCTTTCTTT. It translates to CASRKSWTGNTEAFF.

This clone turned up a few times. CDR3 sequence: CASSEAGGRTDTQYF. In nucleotides, the CDR3 is TGCGCCAGCAGTGAGGCGGGGGGGCGTACAGATACGCAGTATTTT. The rearrangement links TRBV10-2 to TRBJ2-3; TRBD2 matches at 9 bases. The V and J ends lost 2 bases and 3 bases, in that order; junction bases with no gene match: 3. The germline gives CDR1 WSHSY, CDR2 SAAADI. This CDR3 is 15 amino acids long.

This clone occurred many times. The chain joins TRBV4-3 to TRBJ2-6, with D maybe TRBD1 (6 bases). The CDR3 runs 17 residues. The germline V gene has CDR1 LGHNA and CDR2 YSLEER. V lost 0 bases, J lost 0 bases, and 9 bases lay in between. CDR3 DNA sequence: TGCGCCAGCAGCCAAGATGGGGACAACTCTGGGGCCAACGTCCTGACTTTC. As protein: CASSQDGDNSGANVLTF.

Only a few counts were recorded for this clone. Written as DNA, the CDR3 is TGTGCCAGCAGCCACCGGACAGGGGACTTTTATGGCTACACCTTC. Its translation: CASSHRTGDFYGYTF. V is TRBV11-1 and J is TRBJ1-2, with 9 bases aligning to TRBD1. The trim removed 5 bases at V and 5 bases at J, leaving 9 bases unmatched. CDR1 SGHAT and CDR2 FQDESV come from the germline V gene (reference sequence). This CDR3 is 15 amino acids long.